The clone carrying this T cell receptor beta chain was seen only once. Produced via immunoSEQ multiplex PCR; TCRdb's table is partial and in-frame only. Among about 380,000 clones listed, over 90% were seen once. The data derive from a study of shared T cell receptors in the human thymus. The source material was thymocytes. The sequence was obtained from a human donor.

The CDR3 spells CASSGPGTSETQYF. DNA for the CDR3: TGTGCCAGCAGCGGACCCGGGACTAGCGAGACCCAGTACTTC. The chain couples TRBV14 to TRBJ2-5; TRBD2 matches at 9 bases. The junction had 6 bases not matched to a gene; V was cut back by 5 bases and J by 5 bases. CDR3 length: 14 residues. Germline V gene sequence: CDR1 SGHDN, CDR2 FVKESK.